The subject of this entry is one TCR beta chain. The source of the sample is a study of blood T cell repertoires in COVID-19. Study at large: Acute and convalescent COVID-19 samples came from the United States, Italy and Spain. Nucleic acid was either cDNA or gDNA, and it came from T cells, B-cell-depleted T cells, or PBMCs.

In the source study's methods: Researchers report that nucleated cell counts were estimated from reference gene primer amplification. The method was immunoSEQ multiplex PCR; TCRdb's version includes in-frame clones alone and lacks a portion of them. D and trimming come from the DNA, and the V and J calls and clone size come from that table. The sample has approximately 28,000 clones; roughly 90% are singletons. The germline V gene encodes CDR1 SGHRS and CDR2 YFSETQ. The germline V and J ends were trimmed by 4 bases and 2 bases, with 15 bases remaining between them. The CDR3 loop spans 15 amino acids.

The chain uses TRBV5-1 and TRBJ1-2, with a possible D match to TRBD1 (6 bases). The material sequenced was peripheral blood. The sequence was collected from a human donor in a cohort sampled during active COVID-19. Written as DNA, the CDR3 is TGCGCCAGCAGCCCGCTGGGGGCCACGAACTATGGCTACACCTTC. Protein: CASSPLGATNYGYTF.